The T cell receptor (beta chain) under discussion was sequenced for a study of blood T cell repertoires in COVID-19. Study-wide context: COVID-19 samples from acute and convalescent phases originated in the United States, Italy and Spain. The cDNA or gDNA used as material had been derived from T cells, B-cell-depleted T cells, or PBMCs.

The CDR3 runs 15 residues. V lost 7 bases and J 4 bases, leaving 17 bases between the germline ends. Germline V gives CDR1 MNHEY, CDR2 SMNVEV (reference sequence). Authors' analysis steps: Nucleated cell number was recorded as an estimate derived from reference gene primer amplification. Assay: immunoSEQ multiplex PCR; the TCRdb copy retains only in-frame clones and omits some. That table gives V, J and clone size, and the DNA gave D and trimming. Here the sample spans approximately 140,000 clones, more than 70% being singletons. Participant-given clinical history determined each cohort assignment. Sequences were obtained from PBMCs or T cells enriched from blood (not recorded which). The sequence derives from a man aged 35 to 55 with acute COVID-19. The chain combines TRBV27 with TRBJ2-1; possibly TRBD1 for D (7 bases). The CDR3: CASTLTGTFYNEQFF. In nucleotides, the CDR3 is TGTGCCAGCACCCTGACAGGGACTTTTTACAATGAGCAGTTCTTC.